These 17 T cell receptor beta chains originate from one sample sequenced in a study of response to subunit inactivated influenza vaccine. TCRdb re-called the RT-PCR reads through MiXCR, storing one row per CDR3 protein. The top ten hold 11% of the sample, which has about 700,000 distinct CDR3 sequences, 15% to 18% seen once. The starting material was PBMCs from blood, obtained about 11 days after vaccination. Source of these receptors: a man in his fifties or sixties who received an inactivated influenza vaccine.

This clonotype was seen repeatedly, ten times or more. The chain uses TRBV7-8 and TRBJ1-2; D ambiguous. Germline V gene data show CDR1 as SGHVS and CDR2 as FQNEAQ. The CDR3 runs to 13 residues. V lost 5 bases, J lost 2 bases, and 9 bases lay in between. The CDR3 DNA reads TGTGCCAGCAGCCACGACCGAAACTATGGCTACACCTTC. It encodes CASSHDRNYGYTF.

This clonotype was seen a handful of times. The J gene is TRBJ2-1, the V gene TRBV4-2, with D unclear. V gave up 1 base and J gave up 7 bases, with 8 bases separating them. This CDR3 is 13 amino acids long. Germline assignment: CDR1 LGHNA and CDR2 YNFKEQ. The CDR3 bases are TGTGCCAGCAGCCAAGGGGCCAGGAATGAGCAGTTCTTC. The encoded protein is CASSQGARNEQFF.

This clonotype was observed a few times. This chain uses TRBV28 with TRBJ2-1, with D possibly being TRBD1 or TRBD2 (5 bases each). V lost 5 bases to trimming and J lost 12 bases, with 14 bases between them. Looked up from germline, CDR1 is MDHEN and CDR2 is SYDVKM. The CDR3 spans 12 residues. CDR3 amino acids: CASSEGERGQFF. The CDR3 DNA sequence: TGTGCCAGCAGTGAAGGGGAGAGAGGGCAGTTCTTC.

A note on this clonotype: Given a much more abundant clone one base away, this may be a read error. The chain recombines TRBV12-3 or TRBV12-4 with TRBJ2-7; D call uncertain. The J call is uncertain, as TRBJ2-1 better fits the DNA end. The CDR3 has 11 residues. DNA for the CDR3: TGTGCCAGCAGCGGGCGTTACGAGCAGTTCTTC. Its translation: CASSGRYEQFF.

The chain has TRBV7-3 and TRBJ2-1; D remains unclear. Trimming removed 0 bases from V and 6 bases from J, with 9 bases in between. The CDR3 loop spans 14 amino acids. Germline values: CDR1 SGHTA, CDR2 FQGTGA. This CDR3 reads CASSLTGWGNEQFF. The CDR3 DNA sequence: TGTGCCAGCAGCTTAACAGGGTGGGGCAATGAGCAGTTCTTC.

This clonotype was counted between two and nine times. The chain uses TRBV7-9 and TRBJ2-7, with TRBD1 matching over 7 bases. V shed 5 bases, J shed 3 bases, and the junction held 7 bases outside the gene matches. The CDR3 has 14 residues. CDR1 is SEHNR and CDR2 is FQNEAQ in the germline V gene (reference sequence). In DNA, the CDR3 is TGTGCCAGCAGCGGGACAGCGTTTAGCTACGAGCAGTACTTC. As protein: CASSGTAFSYEQYF.

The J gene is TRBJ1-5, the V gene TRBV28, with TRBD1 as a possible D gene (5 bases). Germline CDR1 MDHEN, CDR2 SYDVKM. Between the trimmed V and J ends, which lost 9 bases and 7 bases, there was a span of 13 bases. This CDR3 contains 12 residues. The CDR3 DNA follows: TGTGCCAGTTCGTGGGGGTTGCAGCCCCAGCATTTT. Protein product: CASSWGLQPQHF.

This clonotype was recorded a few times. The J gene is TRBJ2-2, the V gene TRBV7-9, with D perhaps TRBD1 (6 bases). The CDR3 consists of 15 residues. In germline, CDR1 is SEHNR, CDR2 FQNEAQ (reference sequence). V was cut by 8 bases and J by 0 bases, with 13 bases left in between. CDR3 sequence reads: CASLGQTANTGELFF. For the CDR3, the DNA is TGTGCCAGCCTCGGACAGACTGCGAACACCGGGGAGCTGTTTTTT. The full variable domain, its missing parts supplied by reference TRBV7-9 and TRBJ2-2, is DTGVSQNPRHKITKRGQNVTFRCDPISEHNRLYWYRQTLGQGPEFLTYFQNEAQLEKSRLLSDRFSAERPKGSFSTLEIQRTEQGDSAMYLCASLGQTANTGELFFGEGSRLTVL.

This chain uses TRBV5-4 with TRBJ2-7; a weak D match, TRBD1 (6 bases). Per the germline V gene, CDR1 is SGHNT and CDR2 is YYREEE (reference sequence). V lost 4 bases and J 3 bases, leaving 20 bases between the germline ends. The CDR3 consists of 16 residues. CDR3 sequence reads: CASSATGTRMVYEQYF. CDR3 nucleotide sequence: TGTGCCAGCAGCGCAACCGGGACAAGGATGGTCTACGAGCAGTACTTC.

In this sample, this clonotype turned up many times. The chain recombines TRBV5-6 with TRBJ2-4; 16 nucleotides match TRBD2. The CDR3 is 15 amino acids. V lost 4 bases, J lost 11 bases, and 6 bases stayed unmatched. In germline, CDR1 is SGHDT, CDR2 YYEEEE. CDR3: CASSEGLAGGRVQYF. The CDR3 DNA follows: TGTGCCAGCAGCGAGGGACTAGCGGGAGGGCGAGTTCAGTACTTC. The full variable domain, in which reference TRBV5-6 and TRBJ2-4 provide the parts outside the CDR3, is DAGVTQSPTHLIKTRGQQVTLRCSPKSGHDTVSWYQQALGQGPQFIFQYYEEEERQRGNFPDRFSGHQFPNYSSELNVNALLLGDSALYLCASSEGLAGGRVQYFGAGTRLSVL.

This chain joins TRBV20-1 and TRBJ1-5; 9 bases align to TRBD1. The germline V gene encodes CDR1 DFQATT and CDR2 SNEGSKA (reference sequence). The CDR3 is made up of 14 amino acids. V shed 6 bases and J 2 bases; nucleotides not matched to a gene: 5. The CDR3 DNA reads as TGCAGTGCGACACAGGGGGCAGGCAATCAGCCCCAGCATTTT. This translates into CSATQGAGNQPQHF.

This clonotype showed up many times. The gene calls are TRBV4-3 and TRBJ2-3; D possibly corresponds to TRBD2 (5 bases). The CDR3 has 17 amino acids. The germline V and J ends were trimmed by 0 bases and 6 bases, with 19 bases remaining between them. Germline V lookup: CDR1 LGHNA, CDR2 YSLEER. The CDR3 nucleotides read TGCGCCAGCAGCCAAGATTCGTGGGCCAGAAGAGGGGATACGCAGTATTTT. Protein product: CASSQDSWARRGDTQYF.

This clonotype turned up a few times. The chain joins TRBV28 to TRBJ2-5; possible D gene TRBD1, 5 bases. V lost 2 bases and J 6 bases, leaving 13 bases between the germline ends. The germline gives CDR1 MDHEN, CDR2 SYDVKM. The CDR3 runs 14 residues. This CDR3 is CASSLQAGWKTQYF. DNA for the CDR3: TGTGCCAGCAGTTTACAGGCAGGGTGGAAGACCCAGTACTTC.

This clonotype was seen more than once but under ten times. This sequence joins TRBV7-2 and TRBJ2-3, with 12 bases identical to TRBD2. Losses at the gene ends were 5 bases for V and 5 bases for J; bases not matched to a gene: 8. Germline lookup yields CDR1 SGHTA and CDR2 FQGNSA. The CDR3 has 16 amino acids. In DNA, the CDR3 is TGTGCCAGCAGCCTTCGACTAGCGGGAGTAATAGATACGCAGTATTTT. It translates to CASSLRLAGVIDTQYF.

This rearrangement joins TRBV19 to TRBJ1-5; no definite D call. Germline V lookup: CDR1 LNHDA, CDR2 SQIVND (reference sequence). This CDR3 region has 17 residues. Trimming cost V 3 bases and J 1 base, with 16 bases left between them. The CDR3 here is CASSIGWKGVSNQPQHF. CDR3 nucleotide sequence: TGTGCCAGTAGTATTGGCTGGAAGGGTGTGAGCAATCAGCCCCAGCATTTT.

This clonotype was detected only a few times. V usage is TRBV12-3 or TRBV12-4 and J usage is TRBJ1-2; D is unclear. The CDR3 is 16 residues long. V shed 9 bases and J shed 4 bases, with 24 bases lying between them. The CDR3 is CARNPPDRDNGYGYTF. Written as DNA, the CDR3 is TGTGCCAGAAATCCTCCAGACCGAGATAACGGCTATGGCTACACCTTC.

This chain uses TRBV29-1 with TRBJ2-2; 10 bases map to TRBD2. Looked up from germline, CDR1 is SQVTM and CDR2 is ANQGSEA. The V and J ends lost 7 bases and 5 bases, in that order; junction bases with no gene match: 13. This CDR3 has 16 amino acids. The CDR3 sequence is CSARPSGSVGTGELFF. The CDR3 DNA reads TGCAGCGCGCGTCCTAGCGGGAGCGTCGGTACCGGGGAGCTGTTTTTT.